A single T cell receptor beta chain is shown here with its context. These data belong to a study of blood T cell repertoires in COVID-19. Study overall: T cells, B-cell-depleted T cells, or PBMCs supplied cDNA or gDNA.

The data were produced by immunoSEQ multiplex PCR, yet TCRdb's version contains in-frame clones alone and is incomplete. The sample has fewer than 350,000 clones, around 85% seen once. The study recruited people aged about 18 to 95 years across approximately 24 US areas. Input material: PBMCs or T cells enriched from blood (not recorded which). The receptor's source is a woman between 50 and 59 years old who had recovered from COVID-19.

CDR3 nucleotide sequence: TGTGCCAGCAGCTTGGCACAGGGGTCCTTACAGTATGGCTACACCTTC. Residues: CASSLAQGSLQYGYTF. V is TRBV5-4 and J is TRBJ1-2; TRBD1 aligns across 7 bases. CDR1 is SGHNT, CDR2 YYREEE, per germline (reference sequence). The CDR3 runs 16 residues. The junction had 10 bases not matched to a gene; V was cut back by 0 bases and J by 5 bases.